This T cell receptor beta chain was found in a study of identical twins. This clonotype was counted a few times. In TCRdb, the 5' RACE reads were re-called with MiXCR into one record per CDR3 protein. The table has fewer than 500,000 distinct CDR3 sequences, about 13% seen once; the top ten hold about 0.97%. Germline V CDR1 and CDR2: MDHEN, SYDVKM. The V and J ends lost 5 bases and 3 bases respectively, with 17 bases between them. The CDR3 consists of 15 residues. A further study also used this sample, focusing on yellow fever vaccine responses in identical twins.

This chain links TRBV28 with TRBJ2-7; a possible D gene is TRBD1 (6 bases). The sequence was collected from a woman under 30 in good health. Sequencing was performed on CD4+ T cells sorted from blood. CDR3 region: CASSPKTGHLYEQYF. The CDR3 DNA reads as TGTGCCAGCAGTCCTAAAACGGGACACCTCTACGAGCAGTACTTC.